This T cell receptor (beta chain) derives from a study of T cell responses to AZD1222 COVID-19 vaccine. General observations from the study: Just a handful of AZD1222 recipients tested seropositive at baseline. Spike-wide vaccine-associated CD4 TCRs dominated at 160-218 and 743-854. Only after the peak T cell response were repertoires sampled.

Details on this clone: What it recognizes is unknown.

The assay was immunoSEQ multiplex PCR, and TCRdb's table has in-frame clones only and misses some. The table lists roughly 70,000 clones, about 80% of them singletons, with 6.5% in the top ten. Pooled samples include second doses given at about 4 or 12 weeks. The germline CDR1 and CDR2 sequences are MNHEY and SMNVEV (reference sequence). The CDR3 length is 14 residues. The V gene lost 7 bases and the J gene lost 6 bases, with 19 bases spanning the gap. Source: peripheral blood, taken 28 days after the second AZD1222 dose. This receptor was identified in an adult who received the AZD1222 COVID-19 vaccine. The V call is TRBV27, the J call TRBJ2-7; possibly TRBD1 for D (6 bases). CDR3 sequence (DNA): TGTGCCAGCAAACTTTTACAGGGTGTCCCCGAGCAGTACTTC. Translating gives CASKLLQGVPEQYF.